The present T cell receptor beta chain was sequenced within a study of cytomegalovirus exposure and HLA in healthy donors. The V end lost 6 bases, the J end lost 4 bases, and 15 bases lay between the germline ends. This CDR3 comprises 14 residues. The V gene's germline CDR1 is SNHLY and CDR2 FYNNEI. The validation cohort, a group of over a hundred subjects, included the donors and was separate from the approximately 670-subject first cohort. On this clone itself: Its antigen is unidentified.

The study's findings and limits: The authors enumerated around 150 TCR beta chains as linked to cytomegalovirus.

Method: immunoSEQ multiplex PCR; TCRdb's copy keeps in-frame clones and lacks some. This repertoire shows roughly 260,000 clones, nearly 90% found once; its top ten account for 0.35% to 0.45%. What was sequenced was PBMCs. The sequence derives from a woman aged 18-29 years in good health and CMV-seronegative. The chain uses TRBV2 and TRBJ1-2; the D gene is possibly TRBD1 (5 bases). The CDR3 bases are TGTGCCAGCAGCCTCAGCCCAGGGTTCTATGGCTACACCTTC. The encoded protein is CASSLSPGFYGYTF. The variable domain in full, completed from reference TRBV2 and TRBJ1-2, reads EPEVTQTPSHQVTQMGQEVILRCVPISNHLYFYWYRQILGQKVEFLVSFYNNEISEKSEIFDDQFSVERPDGSNFTLKIRSTKLEDSAMYFCASSLSPGFYGYTFGSGTRLTVV.